A single sample is the source of the 31 T cell receptor beta chains below, sequenced in a study of CD4 T cells in relation to SARS-CoV-2 and coronaviruses. Unexposed donor CD4+ T cells date from about 2011-2018, before the COVID-19 pandemic. After roughly 9 days of culture, CD4+ T cells were isolated. For these TCRs, the target antigens are not known. The repertoire was sequenced with immunoSEQ multiplex PCR; TCRdb's copy has only in-frame clones and lacks some. The sample contains 20,000 to 25,000 clones, around 82% of which appear only once. Sequenced input: CD4+ T cells from PBMCs, cultured in vitro. Every receptor here comes from a human donor in good health.

V gene TRBV3-1 (or the pseudogene TRBV3-2) combines with J gene TRBJ2-5, with D unclear. Germline V gene data show CDR1 as LGHDT and CDR2 as YNNKEL (reference sequence). Trimming took 4 bases from V and 2 from J, leaving 2 bases between them. The CDR3 covers 11 residues. The CDR3 region has the DNA TGTGCCAGCAGCCTACAAGAGACCCAGTACTTC. Its translation: CASSLQETQYF.

This clone was seen just once. This rearrangement joins TRBV6-1 to TRBJ2-3; D remains unclear. The V and J ends lost 1 base and 4 bases respectively, with 9 bases between them. The germline CDR1 and CDR2 sequences are MNHNS and SASEGT. There are 14 residues in the CDR3. CDR3: CASSEGSDSDTQYF. The CDR3 region has the DNA TGTGCCAGCAGTGAAGGGTCAGATTCAGATACGCAGTATTTT.

The chain recombines TRBV6-4 with TRBJ2-1, with TRBD2 as a possible D gene (5 bases). Germline CDR1 is MRHNA and CDR2 is SNTAGT. V was cut by 4 bases and J by 0 bases, with 7 bases left in between. This CDR3 comprises 14 residues. CDR3 DNA sequence: TGTGCCAGCAGTGTTGGGAGCTCCTACAATGAGCAGTTCTTC. Protein sequence: CASSVGSSYNEQFF.

The chain is built from TRBV19 and TRBJ1-5, with unresolved D. This CDR3 has 14 residues. The V gene's germline CDR1 is LNHDA and CDR2 SQIVND (reference sequence). With 3 bases removed from V and 0 bases from J, the gap between germline ends came to 6 bases. CDR3 sequence reads: CASSIFGSNQPQHF. CDR3 bases: TGTGCCAGTAGTATCTTTGGTAGCAATCAGCCCCAGCATTTT.

The rearrangement links TRBV13 to TRBJ1-4; no reliable D call. The V gene's germline CDR1 is PRHDT and CDR2 FYEKMQ (reference sequence). The CDR3 extends over 15 amino acids. Trimming pared 5 bases from V and 0 bases from J, leaving 10 bases between. The CDR3 coding sequence is TGTGCCAGCAGCCCCCTTCGTACAACTAATGAAAAACTGTTTTTT. Translated, it gives CASSPLRTTNEKLFF.

Only a few counts were recorded for this clone. The chain carries TRBV2 and TRBJ2-5; possible D gene TRBD1, 5 bases. The ends were cut back, 8 bases at V and 5 bases at J, with 9 bases in the middle. The CDR3 is made up of 11 amino acids. The germline CDR1 and CDR2 sequences are SNHLY and FYNNEI. The CDR3 bases are TGTGCCAGCGGGGCATTTGAGACCCAGTACTTC. This translates into CASGAFETQYF.

V usage is TRBV6-5 and J usage is TRBJ2-7; a possible D gene is TRBD1 (5 bases). V lost 7 bases and J 3 bases, leaving 10 bases between the germline ends. The CDR3 covers 12 residues. The germline V gene has CDR1 MNHEY and CDR2 SVGAGI. The CDR3 coding sequence is TGTGCCAGCACCGACAGCCTCTACGAGCAGTACTTC. It codes for CASTDSLYEQYF.

In regard to this clone: Sequence at one end of the junction differs from germline and may be a read error. The chain is built from TRBV19 and TRBJ2-1, with D perhaps matching TRBD2 (6 bases). The germline gives CDR1 LNHDA, CDR2 SQIVND (reference sequence). This CDR3 comprises 15 residues. CDR3 nucleotide sequence: TGTGCCAGTAGTGTAGAGGAGGGCTCCTACAATGAGCAGTTCTTC. It yields the protein CASSVEEGSYNEQFF.

This sequence joins TRBV10-3 and TRBJ1-2; a weak D match, TRBD1 (5 bases). V dropped 4 bases and J dropped 6 bases, with 12 bases sitting between them. The CDR3 extends over 13 amino acids. Germline assignment: CDR1 ENHRY and CDR2 SYGVKD. This chain's CDR3 is CAISVGQGDGYTF. CDR3 nucleotides: TGTGCCATCAGTGTGGGTCAGGGAGATGGCTACACCTTC.

The chain has TRBV7-2 and TRBJ2-7; possible D gene TRBD2, 6 bases. This CDR3 is 18 amino acids long. Germline V gives CDR1 SGHTA, CDR2 FQGNSA. V was cut by 1 base and J by 9 bases, with 28 bases left in between. The chain's CDR3 is CASSLGGTGTSTLRGQYF. DNA of the CDR3: TGTGCCAGCAGCTTAGGTGGGACGGGGACTTCCACTCTACGAGGGCAGTACTTC. Complete variable domain (other parts from reference TRBV7-2 and TRBJ2-7): GAGVSQSPSNKVTEKGKDVELRCDPISGHTALYWYRQSLGQGLEFLIYFQGNSAPDKSGLPSDRFSAERTGGSVSTLTIQRTQQEDSAVYLCASSLGGTGTSTLRGQYFGPGTRLTVT.

This chain uses TRBV14 with TRBJ2-5; D assignment may be TRBD1 or TRBD2 (5 bases each). The CDR3 is 14 residues long. V was pared by 0 bases and J by 9 bases, with 14 bases between. The germline gives CDR1 SGHDN, CDR2 FVKESK. As DNA, the CDR3 is TGTGCCAGCAGCCAAGACGTATCGGGGCGGGCCCAGTACTTC. Its protein is CASSQDVSGRAQYF.

V and J are TRBV5-5 and TRBJ1-4; TRBD1 might be the D (5 bases). Germline CDR1 is SGHKS and CDR2 is YYEKEE (reference sequence). V lost 3 bases and J 8 bases, leaving 17 bases between the germline ends. This CDR3 is 15 amino acids long. The CDR3 DNA reads as TGTGCCAGCAGCTGGGGGACTTCTACCGCGGAAAAACTGTTTTTT. Its protein product is CASSWGTSTAEKLFF.

This clone was found a few times. The V call is TRBV15, the J call TRBJ1-4; unclear D gene. The V and J ends lost 0 bases and 15 bases respectively, with 11 bases between them. This CDR3 is 12 amino acids long. Germline CDR1 LNHNV, CDR2 YYDKDF (reference sequence). The CDR3 DNA sequence: TGTGCCACCAGCAGAGATTGGTCAGTGGTGTTTTTT. This sequence encodes CATSRDWSVVFF.

The chain links TRBV10-3 to TRBJ1-1; TRBD1 is a possible D gene (6 bases). Germline V CDR1 and CDR2: ENHRY, SYGVKD. Trimming pared 10 bases from V and 4 bases from J, leaving 16 bases between. The CDR3 loop spans 13 amino acids. DNA of the CDR3: TGTGCCACCCGGAGGGGGGAAGGCACTGAAGCTTTCTTT. Protein: CATRRGEGTEAFF.

This clone was picked up a small number of times. V and J are TRBV2 and TRBJ1-2; maybe TRBD1 (6 bases). CDR1 SNHLY and CDR2 FYNNEI come from the germline V gene. The CDR3 length is 16 residues. The germline V and J ends were trimmed by 0 bases and 8 bases, with 19 bases remaining between them. This CDR3 reads CASSEALTGKSEGYTF. The DNA for the CDR3 is TGTGCCAGCAGTGAAGCGCTTACAGGGAAATCGGAGGGCTACACCTTC.

The chain uses TRBV7-7 and TRBJ2-1, with 11 bases identical to TRBD2. CDR1 is SSHAT, CDR2 FNYEAQ, per germline (reference sequence). The trim removed 5 bases at V and 2 bases at J, leaving 2 bases unmatched. This CDR3 is 15 amino acids long. CDR3 nucleotide sequence: TGTGCCAGCAGCGAGGGACTAGCGGCCTACAATGAGCAGTTCTTC. Its protein is CASSEGLAAYNEQFF. The whole variable domain, remainder taken from reference TRBV7-7 and TRBJ2-1, is GAGVSQSPRYKVTKRGQDVTLRCDPISSHATLYWYQQALGQGPEFLTYFNYEAQPDKSGLPSDRFSAERPEGSISTLTIQRTEQRDSAMYRCASSEGLAAYNEQFFGPGTRLTVL.

The rearrangement links TRBV25-1 to TRBJ1-1, with D possibly being TRBD1 (6 bases). The CDR3 contains 14 residues. Germline V gives CDR1 MGHDK, CDR2 SYGVNS. Trimming pared 5 bases from V and 5 bases from J, leaving 15 bases between. DNA for the CDR3: TGTGCCAGCAGTAATACAGGGAGGGCGACTGAAGCTTTCTTT. It encodes CASSNTGRATEAFF. Full variable domain (rest looked up from reference TRBV25-1 and TRBJ1-1): EADIYQTPRYLVIGTGKKITLECSQTMGHDKMYWYQQDPGMELHLIHYSYGVNSTEKGDLSSESTVSRIRTEHFPLTLESARPSHTSQYLCASSNTGRATEAFFGQGTRLTVV.

This rearrangement joins TRBV6-2 or TRBV6-3 to TRBJ2-2; 8 nucleotides align to TRBD1. The CDR3 spans 15 residues. J was trimmed by 6 bases and V by 3 bases; bases with no gene match: 6. Germline lookup yields CDR1 MNHEY and CDR2 SVGEGT. The chain's CDR3 is CASSYGTGWSGELFF. DNA of the CDR3: TGTGCCAGCAGTTATGGGACAGGTTGGTCCGGGGAGCTGTTTTTT.

The rearrangement joins TRBV10-3 to TRBJ2-3; 7 bases match TRBD2. This CDR3 comprises 15 residues. V lost 10 bases, J lost 0 bases, and 10 bases stayed unmatched. Germline V CDR1 and CDR2: ENHRY, SYGVKD. In nucleotides, the CDR3 is TGTGCCACAACTTCAAGGGACTATAGCACAGATACGCAGTATTTT. Translating it yields CATTSRDYSTDTQYF.

The chain has TRBV2 and TRBJ2-5, with TRBD2 matching over 7 bases. This CDR3 has 15 residues. Germline CDR1 SNHLY, CDR2 FYNNEI. The junction had 3 bases not matched to a gene; V was cut back by 1 base and J by 1 base. The CDR3 here is CASSEGGGPQETQYF. In DNA, the CDR3 is TGTGCCAGCAGTGAAGGGGGAGGGCCCCAAGAGACCCAGTACTTC.

V is TRBV2 and J is TRBJ2-1; D not certain. The germline V gene has CDR1 SNHLY and CDR2 FYNNEI. V dropped 7 bases and J dropped 3 bases, with 16 bases sitting between them. The CDR3 sequence is 15 residues long. The CDR3 is CASTTSANRYNEQFF. The CDR3 bases are TGTGCCAGCACCACCAGTGCCAACCGCTACAATGAGCAGTTCTTC.

The V and J genes are TRBV27 and TRBJ1-5; the match to TRBD1 covers 9 bases. The CDR3 covers 16 residues. Germline V gene data show CDR1 as MNHEY and CDR2 as SMNVEV (reference sequence). J was trimmed by 4 bases and V by 5 bases; bases with no gene match: 9. CDR3 loop: CASSTQGAGLNQPQHF. CDR3 DNA sequence: TGTGCCAGCAGTACACAGGGGGCTGGGCTTAATCAGCCCCAGCATTTT.

The rearrangement links TRBV11-2 to TRBJ1-4, with TRBD1 matching 7 bases. With V trimmed by 1 base and J by 8 bases, 7 bases remained unmatched. The CDR3 has 15 amino acids. Germline V gene lookup returns CDR1 SGHAT and CDR2 FQNNGV. The chain's CDR3 is CASSLVSQGDEKLFF. Here the CDR3 DNA reads TGTGCCAGCAGCTTAGTAAGCCAGGGGGACGAAAAACTGTTTTTT.

The chain has TRBV28 and TRBJ1-4; unclear D gene. The CDR3 length is 13 residues. The germline V and J ends were trimmed by 2 bases and 8 bases, with 9 bases remaining between them. Germline V gene data show CDR1 as MDHEN and CDR2 as SYDVKM. CDR3 amino acids: CASSLGVEEKLFF. The DNA for the CDR3 is TGTGCCAGCAGTTTAGGGGTGGAGGAAAAACTGTTTTTT.

This clone was seen a single time. The V gene is TRBV19, the J gene TRBJ1-3, with D unresolved. V dropped 2 bases and J dropped 0 bases, with 8 bases sitting between them. The CDR3 contains 15 residues. Germline loops: CDR1 LNHDA, CDR2 SQIVND (reference sequence). CDR3 sequence reads: CASSITDFSGNTIYF. As DNA, the CDR3 is TGTGCCAGTAGTATAACAGATTTCTCTGGAAACACCATATATTTT.

The chain carries TRBV7-2 and TRBJ1-6; TRBD1 matches at 8 bases. The junction had 6 bases not matched to a gene; V was cut back by 6 bases and J by 8 bases. CDR3 size: 14 residues. The germline CDR1 and CDR2 sequences are SGHTA and FQGNSA. CDR3 sequence: CASSFKTGDSPLHF. The CDR3 DNA reads as TGTGCCAGCAGTTTTAAGACAGGGGATTCACCCCTCCACTTT. Filled out from reference TRBV7-2 and TRBJ1-6, the complete variable domain reads GAGVSQSPSNKVTEKGKDVELRCDPISGHTALYWYRQSLGQGLEFLIYFQGNSAPDKSGLPSDRFSAERTGGSVSTLTIQRTQQEDSAVYLCASSFKTGDSPLHFGNGTRLTVT.

The J gene is TRBJ2-5, the V gene TRBV5-6; D is perhaps TRBD2 (5 bases). Germline V gives CDR1 SGHDT, CDR2 YYEEEE. Trimming took off 2 bases at V and 7 bases at J, with 9 bases between the two ends. The CDR3 is 12 residues long. The DNA of the CDR3 is TGTGCCAGCAGCTTTTTGGGAGTGACCCAGTACTTC. This gives the protein CASSFLGVTQYF.

The chain couples TRBV5-1 to TRBJ2-7; 12 bases match TRBD2. The CDR3 has 16 amino acids. Germline V CDR1 and CDR2: SGHRS, YFSETQ. V trimming: 4 bases; J trimming: 2 bases; junction bases outside the gene matches: 7. The DNA for the CDR3 is TGCGCCAGCAGCCGAACGCTAGCGGGAGGGCCCTACGAGCAGTACTTC. Translating it yields CASSRTLAGGPYEQYF.

This sequence joins TRBV10-1 and TRBJ1-2; D is unclear. CDR1 is WNHNN and CDR2 is SYGVQD in the germline V gene (reference sequence). CDR3 length: 14 amino acids. Trimming removed 3 bases from V and 3 bases from J, with 11 bases in between. The CDR3: CASSEAGVDYGYTF. In DNA, the CDR3 is TGCGCCAGCAGTGAAGCGGGCGTCGACTATGGCTACACCTTC.

This chain joins TRBV2 and TRBJ2-3, with 14 bases identical to TRBD2. Germline CDR1 SNHLY, CDR2 FYNNEI. The V gene end was trimmed by 8 bases and the J gene end by 2 bases; junction bases not matched to a gene: 15. This CDR3 has 19 amino acids. The CDR3 sequence is CASDASGLAGVLDTDTQYF. The CDR3 coding sequence is TGTGCCAGCGACGCTTCGGGACTAGCGGGAGTGCTTGACACAGATACGCAGTATTTT.

The V call is TRBV25-1, the J call TRBJ2-3, with D maybe TRBD2 (6 bases). Germline CDR1 is MGHDK and CDR2 is SYGVNS. The length of the CDR3 is 14 residues. V was cut by 2 bases and J by 4 bases, with 10 bases left in between. In DNA, the CDR3 is TGTGCCAGCAGTGAAGCGGGGTCGGCAGATACGCAGTATTTT. This translates into CASSEAGSADTQYF.